This TCR beta chain came from a study of cytomegalovirus exposure and HLA in healthy donors. The primer mix had 60 Vbeta and 13 Jbeta primers. The repertoire was sequenced with immunoSEQ multiplex PCR; TCRdb's copy has only in-frame clones and lacks some. The sample includes 60,000 or so clones. There are 13 residues in the CDR3. Per the germline V gene, CDR1 is MNHEY and CDR2 is SVGAGI. With 2 bases removed from V and 8 bases from J, the gap between germline ends came to 10 bases. This chain uses TRBV6-5 with TRBJ1-5; possible D gene TRBD1, 5 bases. Sequencing used PBMCs. The source is a man in his forties or fifties in good health and CMV-seropositive. The CDR3 DNA follows: TGTGCCAGCAGTTACGCCAGGGATGAGCCCCAGCATTTT. Translation: CASSYARDEPQHF.